Below, 13 T cell receptor beta chains from the same sample are listed, as sequenced in a study of neurological immune-mediated disorders. TCRdb recomputed calls from the 5' RACE reads with MiXCR, one row per CDR3 protein. The table shows 55,000 to 65,000 distinct CDR3 sequences, with around 3.5% occurring only once. Sequenced material: PBMCs. The receptors here all came from a woman aged 25 to 39 with multiple sclerosis.

This clonotype was detected only a few times. The chain couples TRBV20-1 to TRBJ2-5; D tentatively reads TRBD1 or TRBD2 (5 bases each). The CDR3 spans 16 residues. The V gene's germline CDR1 is DFQATT and CDR2 SNEGSKA (reference sequence). V lost 0 bases, J lost 5 bases, and 19 bases lay in between. CDR3 nucleotide sequence: TGCAGTGCTAGAGACCCGGGACCCAGGGCCGGGGAGACCCAGTACTTC. This gives the protein CSARDPGPRAGETQYF.

This clonotype was counted ten times or more. The chain carries TRBV2 and TRBJ1-3, with D unresolved. Trimming cost V 6 bases and J 1 base, with 13 bases left between them. In germline, CDR1 is SNHLY, CDR2 FYNNEI. The CDR3 loop spans 15 amino acids. CDR3 region: CASRSSRKSGNTIYF. In nucleotides, the CDR3 is TGTGCCAGCAGGTCCAGTAGGAAATCTGGAAACACCATATATTTT.

This clonotype was detected ten times or more. V and J are TRBV20-1 and TRBJ1-3; no reliable D call. V shed 3 bases and J shed 2 bases, with 14 bases lying between them. CDR1 is DFQATT, CDR2 SNEGSKA, per germline (reference sequence). The CDR3 contains 15 residues. The CDR3 loop reads CSASDAVRTGNTIYF. The CDR3 region has the DNA TGCAGTGCTAGTGATGCTGTTAGGACTGGAAACACCATATATTTT.

This clonotype was seen more than once but under ten times. V gene TRBV5-1 combines with J gene TRBJ1-2, with TRBD1 as a possible D gene (5 bases). V dropped 0 bases and J dropped 10 bases, with 16 bases sitting between them. Germline assignment: CDR1 SGHRS and CDR2 YFSETQ. This CDR3 has 14 amino acids. CDR3 in amino acids: CASSLEGSGAFYTF. CDR3 sequence (DNA): TGCGCCAGCAGCTTGGAAGGCAGCGGGGCATTCTACACCTTC.

The sample holds many counts of this clonotype. This chain uses TRBV7-9 with TRBJ2-1; 8 nucleotides agree with TRBD2. V lost 4 bases to trimming and J lost 8 bases; unmatched junction nucleotides: 13. This CDR3 contains 16 residues. Germline assignment: CDR1 SEHNR and CDR2 FQNEAQ (reference sequence). The CDR3 reads CASSSQGTRVGDEQFF. The CDR3 DNA follows: TGTGCCAGCAGCTCCCAAGGGACTAGAGTCGGCGATGAGCAGTTCTTC.

This clonotype appeared many times. The chain recombines TRBV5-1 with TRBJ1-2, with D perhaps matching TRBD1 (5 bases). V lost 3 bases and J lost 4, with 10 bases in between. This CDR3 is built from 13 residues. Germline assignment: CDR1 SGHRS and CDR2 YFSETQ. The CDR3 DNA sequence: TGCGCCAGCAGCTCCGACAGCTTCTATGGCTACACCTTC. Its protein is CASSSDSFYGYTF.

Ten or more counts support this clonotype. The rearrangement uses TRBV29-1 and TRBJ2-3, with 9 nucleotides matching TRBD2. The CDR3 is made up of 16 amino acids. Germline V gene sequence: CDR1 SQVTM, CDR2 ANQGSEA. The J segment lost 7 bases and the V segment lost 0 bases, leaving 11 bases of the junction unmatched. Here the CDR3 DNA reads TGCAGCGTTGAAGATCAACGGAGCGGGGGGATCCATACGCAGTATTTT. Translated, it gives CSVEDQRSGGIHTQYF.

The sample holds many counts of this clonotype. The chain employs TRBV7-9 and TRBJ1-1, with TRBD1 as a possible D gene (6 bases). Germline assignment: CDR1 SEHNR and CDR2 FQNEAQ (reference sequence). The CDR3 consists of 16 residues. Between the trimmed V and J ends, which lost 5 bases and 2 bases, there was a span of 18 bases. The DNA of the CDR3 is TGTGCCAGCAGCCCAGGGGCGGGAGCTTTTAACACTGAAGCTTTCTTT. Its protein product is CASSPGAGAFNTEAFF.

This clonotype was seen at least ten times. The genes are TRBV6-1 and TRBJ2-7; 10 positions agree with TRBD2. V dropped 7 bases and J dropped 6; count of bases not matched to a gene: 6. Germline lookup yields CDR1 MNHNS and CDR2 SASEGT. The CDR3 is made up of 13 amino acids. Here the CDR3 reads CASKSSGRGEQYF. CDR3 DNA: TGTGCCAGCAAATCTAGCGGGAGAGGCGAGCAGTACTTC.

This clonotype came up many times. The junction departs from the called germline gene at one end, perhaps through a read error. The chain is built from TRBV28 and TRBJ2-4, with TRBD1 matching 9 bases. Germline CDR1 reads MDHEN; CDR2 reads SYDVKM. This CDR3 is built from 17 residues. CDR3 residues: CASSGTGKNLAKKIQYF. The CDR3 nucleotides read TGTGCCAGCAGTGGGACAGGGAAAAACTTAGCCAAAAAAATTCAGTACTTC.

The chain couples TRBV7-2 to TRBJ2-1; tentative D call: TRBD1 (5 bases). The CDR3 consists of 16 residues. Germline V gives CDR1 SGHTA, CDR2 FQGNSA. With 1 base removed from V and 6 bases from J, the gap between germline ends came to 16 bases. DNA for the CDR3: TGTGCCAGCAGCTTAGGTAGTGGACATACCGCCAATGAGCAGTTCTTC. Its translation is CASSLGSGHTANEQFF.

In regard to this clonotype: Being one base from a much bigger clone, this may be a read error. The V gene is TRBV29-1, the J gene TRBJ2-7; D gene ambiguous. Germline V gene sequence: CDR1 SQVTM, CDR2 ANQGSEA. V lost 5 bases and J 2 bases, leaving 10 bases between the germline ends. This CDR3 contains 12 residues. CDR3 in DNA: TGCAGCGTTCTAGAAGGAACCTACGAGCAGTACTTC. Translated, it gives CSVLEGTYEQYF.

This clonotype was observed many times. This sequence joins TRBV10-2 and TRBJ2-1; TRBD2 is a possible D gene (7 bases). The CDR3 is 14 residues long. Germline loops: CDR1 WSHSY, CDR2 SAAADI. With 5 bases removed from V and 8 bases from J, the gap between germline ends came to 16 bases. CDR3 nucleotides: TGCGCCAGCAGTAAGGGGGGCCGGGGGGATGAGCAGTTCTTC. It codes for CASSKGGRGDEQFF.